One sample yielded the 2 T cell receptor beta chains listed below, sequenced in a study of cytomegalovirus exposure and HLA in healthy donors (dated by TCRdb to the late 2010s). Libraries were built with the immunoSEQ multiplex PCR assay. For the multiplex PCR, a mixture combining 60 forward primers for TCR Vbeta segments and 13 reverse primers for TCR Jbeta segments was used. TCRdb stores this immuneACCESS table with in-frame sequences only. Part of the clones is absent; in the studies checked, under half of the shortfall reflects unresolved V genes, and no reason is known for the rest. For this sample the table gives roughly 140,000 clones, of which over 80% were detected only once. The ten largest clonotypes hold around 3.7% of the sample. The source material was PBMCs. Receptor source: a male donor in good health and CMV-seronegative.

The genes are TRBV5-1 and TRBJ2-5; 8 positions agree with TRBD2. V lost 7 bases and J lost 5; bases outside the gene matches: 4. CDR1 and CDR2 from the germline V gene are SGHRS and YFSETQ. CDR3 size: 12 residues. Here the CDR3 DNA reads TGCGCCAGCGGTACTAGCGGTGAGACCCAGTACTTC. Translation: CASGTSGETQYF.

A remark on this clone: Other DNA sequences within the sample encode an identical CDR3. CDR3 region: CASSQGADMNTEAFF. The CDR3 region has the DNA TGCGCCAGCAGCCAAGGGGCTGATATGAACACTGAAGCTTTCTTT. J is TRBJ1-1 and V is TRBV4-1; unclear D gene. V gave up 1 base and J gave up 0 bases, with 9 bases separating them. This CDR3 has 15 amino acids. Germline V lookup: CDR1 MGHRA, CDR2 YSYEKL.